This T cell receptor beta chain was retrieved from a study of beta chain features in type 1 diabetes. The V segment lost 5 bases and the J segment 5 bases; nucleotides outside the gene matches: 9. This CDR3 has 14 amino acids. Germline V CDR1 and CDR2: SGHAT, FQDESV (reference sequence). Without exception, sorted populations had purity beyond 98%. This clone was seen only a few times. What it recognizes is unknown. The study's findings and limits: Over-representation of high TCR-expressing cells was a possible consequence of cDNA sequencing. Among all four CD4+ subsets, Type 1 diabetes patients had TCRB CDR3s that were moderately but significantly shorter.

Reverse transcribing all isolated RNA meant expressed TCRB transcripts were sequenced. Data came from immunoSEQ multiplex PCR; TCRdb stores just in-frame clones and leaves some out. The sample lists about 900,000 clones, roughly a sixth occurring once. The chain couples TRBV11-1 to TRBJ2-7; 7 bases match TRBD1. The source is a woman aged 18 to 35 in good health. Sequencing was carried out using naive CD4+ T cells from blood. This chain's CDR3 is CASSRLDRTNEQYF. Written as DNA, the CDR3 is TGTGCCAGCAGCCGCTTGGACAGGACAAACGAGCAGTACTTC.